Listed here are 26 T cell receptor beta chains from one sample, sequenced in a study of blood T cell repertoires in COVID-19. TCRdb's copy holds only in-frame clones and misses some; the assay was immunoSEQ multiplex PCR. This table has hundreds of thousands of clones, about nine tenths appearing once. Sequenced sample: peripheral blood. Receptors were obtained from a woman in her 70s with COVID-19, enrolled during active disease.

The V call is TRBV6-2 or TRBV6-3, the J call TRBJ2-1, with 14 bases identical to TRBD2. The CDR3 is made up of 18 amino acids. Germline CDR1 reads MNHEY; CDR2 reads SVGEGT. With 0 bases clipped from V and 0 bases from J, the junction kept 1 base outside the gene matches. In DNA form, the CDR3 reads TGTGCCAGCAGTTACTCCGGGACTAGCGGGGGCTCCTACAATGAGCAGTTCTTC. As protein: CASSYSGTSGGSYNEQFF.

The chain employs TRBV24-1 and TRBJ1-1; no firm D call. The germline CDR1 and CDR2 sequences are KGHDR and SFDVKD. V shed 5 bases and J shed 0 bases, with 6 bases lying between them. The CDR3 loop spans 13 amino acids. CDR3 in DNA: TGTGCCACCAGTGGGAGCTTGAACACTGAAGCTTTCTTT. It yields the protein CATSGSLNTEAFF.

The CDR3 nucleotides read TGTGCCAGCGCCGTGGGACAGGGGGCGCTTTTTGAAGCTTTCTTT. It encodes CASAVGQGALFEAFF. The J gene is TRBJ1-1, the V gene TRBV27; the match to TRBD1 covers 12 bases. This CDR3 is built from 15 residues. The J segment lost 7 bases and the V segment lost 8 bases, leaving 11 bases of the junction unmatched. Germline CDR1 is MNHEY and CDR2 is SMNVEV (reference sequence).

The chain carries TRBV24-1 and TRBJ2-1, with D unclear. The germline V gene encodes CDR1 KGHDR and CDR2 SFDVKD. The V end was cut by 6 bases, the J end by 4 bases, with 12 bases between. This CDR3 contains 14 residues. The CDR3 here is CATSRTSNYNEQFF. CDR3 nucleotide sequence: TGTGCCACCAGTAGAACAAGTAATTACAATGAGCAGTTCTTC.

The V gene is TRBV24-1, the J gene TRBJ1-2; TRBD1 matches 12 bases. Germline values: CDR1 KGHDR, CDR2 SFDVKD. J lost 4 bases, V lost 8 bases, and 10 bases had no gene match. The CDR3 consists of 16 residues. The CDR3 reads CATIEGDRGRGYGYTF. In DNA, the CDR3 is TGTGCCACCATAGAGGGGGACAGGGGGCGCGGCTATGGCTACACCTTC.

CDR3 residues: CASSVASPGQGIGETQYF. The CDR3 DNA reads TGCGCCAGCAGCGTAGCCTCCCCGGGACAGGGGATCGGAGAGACCCAGTACTTC. The chain has TRBV5-1 and TRBJ2-5, with 10 positions matching TRBD1. The ends lost 4 bases at V and 4 bases at J; junction bases unmatched: 16. The CDR3 is 18 residues long. Germline CDR1 reads SGHRS; CDR2 reads YFSETQ.

J is TRBJ1-3 and V is TRBV7-2; TRBD1 agrees at 9 bases. This CDR3 region has 15 residues. Germline V lookup: CDR1 SGHTA, CDR2 FQGNSA. V was pared by 5 bases and J by 2 bases, with 4 bases of the junction left unmatched. The CDR3 coding sequence is TGTGCCAGCAGCATACAGGGGGCGCCTGGAAACACCATATATTTT. Translated: CASSIQGAPGNTIYF.

This CDR3 is CASSLVGRHYGYTF. The CDR3 region has the DNA TGTGCCAGCAGCTTAGTGGGGCGGCACTATGGCTACACCTTC. The chain has TRBV7-9 and TRBJ1-2, with D possibly being TRBD1 (5 bases). The CDR3 sequence is 14 residues long. The germline V and J ends were trimmed by 1 base and 3 bases, with 9 bases remaining between them. Germline CDR1 and CDR2: SEHNR and FQNEAQ (reference sequence).

This chain connects TRBV11-2 to TRBJ1-1; D unclear. This CDR3 contains 13 residues. Trimming left V 0 bases short and J 7 bases short, with 9 bases between. Germline V gene sequence: CDR1 SGHAT, CDR2 FQNNGV. The CDR3 loop reads CASSLDRGDEAFF. The CDR3 nucleotides are TGTGCCAGCAGCTTAGATCGAGGAGATGAAGCTTTCTTT.

The chain links TRBV28 to TRBJ1-5; no clear D gene. The CDR3 loop spans 15 amino acids. CDR1 and CDR2 from the germline V gene are MDHEN and SYDVKM. The V end lost 7 bases, the J end lost 0 bases, and 13 bases lay between the germline ends. The DNA for the CDR3 is TGTGCCAGCACCCCCAGCGGCTATAGCAATCAGCCCCAGCATTTT. This codes for CASTPSGYSNQPQHF.

The V gene is TRBV5-1, the J gene TRBJ2-5; 8 bases are a match to TRBD1. V shed 3 bases and J 2 bases; nucleotides not matched to a gene: 9. The CDR3 totals 16 residues. Germline V gene data show CDR1 as SGHRS and CDR2 as YFSETQ. CDR3 in amino acids: CASSWGGQGGQETQYF. In DNA form, the CDR3 reads TGCGCCAGCAGCTGGGGAGGACAGGGTGGGCAAGAGACCCAGTACTTC.

A single count supports this clone. The chain is built from TRBV18 and TRBJ2-5; 9 bases agree with TRBD2. This CDR3 is 16 amino acids long. CDR1 KGHSH and CDR2 LQKENI come from the germline V gene. V lost 3 bases, J lost 2 bases, and 7 bases stayed unmatched. CDR3 in DNA: TGTGCCAGCTCACCGGTGGCGCTAGCGGGACAAGAGACCCAGTACTTC. Amino acid sequence: CASSPVALAGQETQYF.

The chain employs TRBV19 and TRBJ1-5, with 10 positions matching TRBD1. From germline, CDR1 is LNHDA and CDR2 SQIVND (reference sequence). This CDR3 is built from 15 residues. With 6 bases clipped from V and 5 bases from J, the junction kept 7 bases outside the gene matches. The CDR3 nucleotides are TGTGCCAGTAGCAGGGGACAGGGGTTTTATCAGCCCCAGCATTTT. Translating gives CASSRGQGFYQPQHF.

The chain employs TRBV27 and TRBJ2-1, with 8 bases aligning to TRBD2. Germline-derived CDR1 and CDR2 are MNHEY and SMNVEV (reference sequence). The CDR3 runs 15 residues. V lost 8 bases and J lost 1; bases outside the gene matches: 7. The CDR3 nucleotides read TGTGCCAGCGGGCGGGGGGCTCCGTCCTACAATGAGCAGTTCTTC. Protein product: CASGRGAPSYNEQFF.

The chain recombines TRBV7-9 with TRBJ2-7; possible D gene TRBD1, 5 bases. Germline-derived CDR1 and CDR2 are SEHNR and FQNEAQ (reference sequence). The CDR3 runs to 13 residues. V lost 5 bases and J 4 bases, leaving 12 bases between the germline ends. DNA of the CDR3: TGTGCCAGCAGCAAACAGGTACCATACGAGCAGTACTTC. This encodes CASSKQVPYEQYF.

The chain carries TRBV19 and TRBJ1-5, with TRBD1 identical over 7 bases. V shed 3 bases and J 4 bases; nucleotides not matched to a gene: 6. Germline V gives CDR1 LNHDA, CDR2 SQIVND (reference sequence). The CDR3 has 15 residues. The CDR3 coding sequence is TGTGCCAGTAGTATCACGGGACAGTTGAATCAGCCCCAGCATTTT. This gives the protein CASSITGQLNQPQHF.

The gene calls are TRBV12-5 and TRBJ2-6; D unclear. The CDR3 consists of 18 residues. CDR1 LGHNT and CDR2 FRNRAP come from the germline V gene. V shed 0 bases and J shed 0 bases, with 12 bases lying between them. This CDR3 reads CASGLVRGTTSGANVLTF. The DNA of the CDR3 is TGTGCTAGTGGTTTGGTACGCGGCACCACCTCTGGGGCCAACGTCCTGACTTTC.

The chain recombines TRBV19 with TRBJ2-3, with TRBD2 matching over 9 bases. This CDR3 is built from 16 residues. Germline assignment: CDR1 LNHDA and CDR2 SQIVND (reference sequence). Trimming at V came to 4 bases and at J to 4 bases, leaving 9 bases not matched to a gene. The CDR3 loop is CASSKIAGGRADTQYF. Written as DNA, the CDR3 is TGTGCCAGTAGTAAAATCGCGGGGGGGCGGGCAGATACGCAGTATTTT.

The gene calls are TRBV18 and TRBJ1-1; D gene ambiguous. The CDR3 is 13 residues long. Trimming stripped 5 bases from V and 1 base from J, with 8 bases between. The V gene's germline CDR1 is KGHSH and CDR2 LQKENI. CDR3 protein: CASSAGRNTEAFF. DNA of the CDR3: TGTGCCAGCTCAGCCGGGAGGAACACTGAAGCTTTCTTT.

The chain recombines TRBV11-2 with TRBJ2-2; 9 nucleotides align to TRBD1. The germline CDR1 and CDR2 sequences are SGHAT and FQNNGV. The CDR3 is 19 residues long. J was trimmed by 0 bases and V by 3 bases; bases with no gene match: 11. CDR3 DNA: TGTGCCAGCAGCTTGGACAGGGGCTCTGTGGGGCCGAACACCGGGGAGCTGTTTTTT. Translating it yields CASSLDRGSVGPNTGELFF.

The J gene is TRBJ1-2, the V gene TRBV6-1; 9 nucleotides match TRBD1. Germline CDR1 MNHNS, CDR2 SASEGT. CDR3 length: 14 residues. J gave up 8 bases and V 3 bases, and 7 bases lay outside the gene matches. CDR3 nucleotide sequence: TGTGCCAGCAGTGAGGGGACAGGGATTCGAGGCTACACCTTC. Encoded protein: CASSEGTGIRGYTF.

CDR3 coding DNA: TGTGCCAGCAGTTTAACCAGGGCAAACATTCAGTACTTC. It encodes CASSLTRANIQYF. The chain employs TRBV27 and TRBJ2-4; perhaps TRBD1 as D (5 bases). The CDR3 covers 13 residues. CDR1 is MNHEY and CDR2 is SMNVEV in the germline V gene (reference sequence). V was pared by 2 bases and J by 6 bases, with 8 bases between.

The chain recombines TRBV3-1 (or the pseudogene TRBV3-2) with TRBJ1-2; a weak D match, TRBD1 (5 bases). This CDR3 has 13 residues. The V end lost 3 bases, the J end lost 8 bases, and 13 bases lay between the germline ends. CDR1 and CDR2 (germline): LGHDT, YNNKEL (reference sequence). The CDR3 sequence is CASSQAQARGYTF. The CDR3 coding sequence is TGTGCCAGCAGCCAGGCACAGGCGCGCGGCTACACCTTC.

The chain has TRBV21-1 and TRBJ1-1; the D call in the table, TRBD1, was not verified against the DNA. TRBV21-1 is a listed pseudogene. CDR3 length: 12 residues. This CDR3 is CASRGRGTEAFF. As DNA, the CDR3 is TGTGCCAGCAGGGGCCGTGGCACTGAAGCTTTCTTT.

The J gene is TRBJ1-1, the V gene TRBV4-1; D is perhaps TRBD1 (6 bases). V shed 2 bases and J shed 2 bases, with 12 bases lying between them. The CDR3 is made up of 15 amino acids. Looked up from germline, CDR1 is MGHRA and CDR2 is YSYEKL. For the CDR3, the DNA is TGCGCCAGCAGCCAATTGGGGGCGCCAAACACTGAAGCTTTCTTT. This codes for CASSQLGAPNTEAFF.

The chain recombines TRBV5-1 with TRBJ1-1; 11 positions agree with TRBD1. The CDR3 covers 15 residues. The germline gives CDR1 SGHRS, CDR2 YFSETQ. The junction had 5 bases not matched to a gene; V was cut back by 4 bases and J by 3 bases. The CDR3 loop is CASSPLGQGDTEAFF. The CDR3 region has the DNA TGCGCCAGCAGCCCACTGGGACAGGGGGACACTGAAGCTTTCTTT.